These 30 T cell receptor beta chains came from one sample sequenced in a study of blood T cell repertoires in COVID-19 (dated by TCRdb to between 2020 and 2021). Library creation used the immunoSEQ multiplex PCR assay. TCRdb stores this immuneACCESS table with in-frame sequences only. Part of the clones is absent; in the studies checked, under half of the shortfall reflects unresolved V genes, and no reason is known for the rest. In this sample the table shows around 200,000 clones, around 85% of which occur a single time. The leading ten clones occupy less than 25% of the sample. Source material: peripheral blood. The receptors originated from a man in his 70s with active or convalescent COVID-19.

The gene calls are TRBV5-8 and TRBJ1-5, with D unresolved. The CDR3 length is 13 residues. V dropped 2 bases and J dropped 6 bases, with 9 bases sitting between them. Germline V gene sequence: CDR1 SGHTS, CDR2 YDEGEE. DNA for the CDR3: TGTGCCAGCAGCTTCGCCGGAGGTCAGCCCCAGCATTTT. Its protein product is CASSFAGGQPQHF.

The CDR3 DNA is TGTGCCAGCAGCTCTTTACAGGGTTGGGAGACCCAGTACTTC. Translated: CASSSLQGWETQYF. V gene TRBV5-8 combines with J gene TRBJ2-5, with TRBD1 as a possible D gene (6 bases). The V end lost 3 bases, the J end lost 5 bases, and 14 bases lay between the germline ends. The CDR3 is 14 amino acids. Per the germline V gene, CDR1 is SGHTS and CDR2 is YDEGEE.

The V call is TRBV9, the J call TRBJ1-3; a weak D match, TRBD1 (6 bases). Germline lookup yields CDR1 SGDLS and CDR2 YYNGEE. The CDR3 runs 15 residues. The germline V and J ends were trimmed by 4 bases and 0 bases, with 11 bases remaining between them. CDR3 nucleotide sequence: TGTGCCAGCAGCTTCACAGGGTCCTCTGGAAACACCATATATTTT. As protein: CASSFTGSSGNTIYF.

V and J are TRBV2 and TRBJ1-5; D gene unclear. There are 15 residues in the CDR3. CDR1 is SNHLY, CDR2 FYNNEI, per germline. The V end was cut by 2 bases, the J end by 1 base, with 9 bases between. CDR3 bases: TGTGCCAGCAGTGAACCGAGGGTCAGCAATCAGCCCCAGCATTTT. This codes for CASSEPRVSNQPQHF.

The chain is built from TRBV5-6 and TRBJ1-6; TRBD1 agrees at 12 bases. Germline CDR1 is SGHDT and CDR2 is YYEEEE. The CDR3 contains 17 residues. The ends lost 2 bases at V and 7 bases at J; junction bases unmatched: 7. The CDR3 DNA follows: TGTGCCAGCAGCTTCTCCGGGACAGGGGGCGTAAATTCACCCCTCCACTTT. Encoded protein: CASSFSGTGGVNSPLHF.

The chain carries TRBV29-1 and TRBJ1-6; TRBD1 matches at 7 bases. The germline gives CDR1 SQVTM, CDR2 ANQGSEA. Unmatched junction bases numbered 13, after V lost 7 bases and J lost 10 bases. The CDR3 totals 14 residues. This CDR3 reads CSAGETGPGSPLHF. In DNA, the CDR3 is TGCAGCGCTGGGGAGACAGGGCCCGGGTCACCCCTCCACTTT.

This clone came up a few times. The gene calls are TRBV30 and TRBJ1-1, with TRBD1 identical over 9 bases. CDR1 GTSNPN and CDR2 SVGIG come from the germline V gene (reference sequence). CDR3 size: 16 residues. V gave up 0 bases and J gave up 6 bases; unmatched junction bases: 11. This chain's CDR3 is CAWSVKRGTGLPEAFF. Written as DNA, the CDR3 is TGTGCCTGGAGTGTAAAGAGAGGGACAGGGCTGCCTGAAGCTTTCTTT.

The chain couples TRBV19 to TRBJ1-6; TRBD1 agrees at 7 bases. V was pared by 8 bases and J by 11 bases, with 6 bases of the junction left unmatched. The CDR3 covers 12 residues. Germline-derived CDR1 and CDR2 are LNHDA and SQIVND (reference sequence). CDR3 DNA: TGTGCCAGTTGGGACAGACGGCCACCCCTCCACTTT. This gives the protein CASWDRRPPLHF.

The chain has TRBV7-8 and TRBJ2-1, with TRBD2 matching 7 bases. Trimming removed 10 bases from V and 2 bases from J; junction bases left unmatched: 8. This CDR3 comprises 14 residues. Germline V gene sequence: CDR1 SGHVS, CDR2 FQNEAQ. CDR3 sequence: CATLAVKTYNEQFF. The CDR3 nucleotides are TGTGCCACTCTAGCGGTTAAAACCTACAATGAGCAGTTCTTC.

This clone appeared a few times. The chain links TRBV10-3 to TRBJ1-1, with TRBD1 as a possible D gene (5 bases). The CDR3 runs 13 residues. Trimming left V 4 bases short and J 11 bases short, with 17 bases between. Germline V gives CDR1 ENHRY, CDR2 SYGVKD. The CDR3 DNA reads TGTGCCATCAGTGGAGCGGGACCGGATACGGCTTTCTTT. It encodes CAISGAGPDTAFF.

The J gene is TRBJ2-7, the V gene TRBV7-6; D might be TRBD1 (5 bases). The CDR3 contains 14 residues. V dropped 1 base and J dropped 5 bases, with 12 bases sitting between them. CDR1 and CDR2 (germline): SGHVS, FNYEAQ. CDR3 sequence: CASSLVQGSHEQYF. As DNA, the CDR3 is TGTGCCAGCAGCTTAGTCCAGGGATCCCACGAGCAGTACTTC.

The chain combines TRBV27 with TRBJ1-1, with D possibly matching TRBD1 (5 bases). The V end lost 5 bases, the J end lost 5 bases, and 21 bases lay between the germline ends. The CDR3 is 16 amino acids. Germline V CDR1 and CDR2: MNHEY, SMNVEV (reference sequence). The CDR3 DNA sequence: TGTGCCAGCAGTCGTACCGGGGGGGGTCGGGGTACTGAAGCTTTCTTT. Its protein is CASSRTGGGRGTEAFF.

This sequence joins TRBV4-1 and TRBJ2-1; 11 bases align to TRBD2. The V gene's germline CDR1 is MGHRA and CDR2 YSYEKL. The trim removed 4 bases at V and 0 bases at J, leaving 14 bases unmatched. The CDR3 runs 20 residues. CDR3 sequence: CASSPQGLAVLHPSYNEQFF. The CDR3 nucleotides read TGCGCCAGCAGCCCCCAGGGACTAGCGGTGCTGCATCCCTCCTACAATGAGCAGTTCTTC.

V gene TRBV10-2 combines with J gene TRBJ2-1; 13 bases map to TRBD2. The V segment lost 5 bases and the J segment 7 bases; nucleotides outside the gene matches: 17. The CDR3 totals 19 residues. Germline V gene lookup returns CDR1 WSHSY and CDR2 SAAADI. The CDR3: CASSFSVRTSGGQGNEQFF. CDR3 bases: TGCGCCAGCAGTTTTTCCGTTCGGACTAGCGGGGGTCAGGGGAATGAGCAGTTCTTC.

The chain combines TRBV23-1 with TRBJ1-3; D is ambiguous. TRBV23-1 is filed as an ORF, its function uncertain. Trimming took 4 bases from V and 3 from J, leaving 13 bases between them. The CDR3 runs 15 residues. DNA of the CDR3: TGCGCCAGCAGTCCTGACCCCCGGGGTGGAAACACCATATATTTT. This translates into CASSPDPRGGNTIYF.

The V gene is TRBV27, the J gene TRBJ2-7, with D possibly being TRBD2 (6 bases). Germline CDR1 MNHEY, CDR2 SMNVEV (reference sequence). The ends were cut back, 6 bases at V and 4 bases at J, with 19 bases in the middle. This CDR3 is built from 15 residues. CDR3 loop: CASSYTSSRGYEQYF. The CDR3 bases are TGTGCCAGCAGCTATACTAGCTCTCGAGGATACGAGCAGTACTTC.

This chain connects TRBV19 to TRBJ1-4, with a possible D match to TRBD1 (5 bases). Per the germline V gene, CDR1 is LNHDA and CDR2 is SQIVND (reference sequence). The CDR3 runs 15 residues. V was trimmed by 1 base and J by 7 bases, leaving 13 bases between them. The CDR3 loop reads CASSIVLREGEKLFF. The CDR3 nucleotides read TGTGCCAGTAGTATAGTTCTCAGGGAAGGTGAAAAACTGTTTTTT.

This rearrangement joins TRBV28 to TRBJ1-4, with unresolved D. Germline V CDR1 and CDR2: MDHEN, SYDVKM. CDR3 length: 16 amino acids. Deletions cut 4 bases from V and 0 bases from J, with 12 bases between. CDR3 region: CASSYPPGSTNEKLFF. Written as DNA, the CDR3 is TGTGCCAGCAGTTATCCTCCGGGGTCAACTAATGAAAAACTGTTTTTT.

The CDR3 reads CASSLGRSNTGELFF. The CDR3 region has the DNA TGTGCCAGCAGCTTAGGCAGATCGAACACCGGGGAGCTGTTTTTT. The chain uses TRBV7-2 and TRBJ2-2; the D is unclear. The CDR3 loop spans 15 amino acids. The germline V and J ends were trimmed by 1 base and 0 bases, with 6 bases remaining between them. Germline V gene data show CDR1 as SGHTA and CDR2 as FQGNSA. Looking up the rest from reference TRBV7-2 and TRBJ2-2 gives the full variable domain: GAGVSQSPSNKVTEKGKDVELRCDPISGHTALYWYRQSLGQGLEFLIYFQGNSAPDKSGLPSDRFSAERTGGSVSTLTIQRTQQEDSAVYLCASSLGRSNTGELFFGEGSRLTVL.

This chain uses TRBV15 with TRBJ1-5; perhaps TRBD1 as D (5 bases). The V end lost 6 bases, the J end lost 4 bases, and 16 bases lay between the germline ends. CDR1 and CDR2 from the germline V gene are LNHNV and YYDKDF (reference sequence). The CDR3 contains 15 residues. This CDR3 is CATRPGGLLNQPQHF. CDR3 in DNA: TGTGCCACCAGGCCGGGGGGGTTACTGAATCAGCCCCAGCATTTT.

The chain links TRBV5-1 to TRBJ1-6; 8 positions match TRBD1. Germline loops: CDR1 SGHRS, CDR2 YFSETQ. There are 15 residues in the CDR3. The junction had 4 bases not matched to a gene; V was cut back by 3 bases and J by 5 bases. CDR3 nucleotides: TGCGCCAGCAGCTCATCGGGACAGGATAATTCACCCCTCCACTTT. Protein sequence: CASSSSGQDNSPLHF.

The genes are TRBV30 and TRBJ1-5, with a possible D match to TRBD1 (6 bases). CDR3 size: 14 residues. Germline V gene lookup returns CDR1 GTSNPN and CDR2 SVGIG (reference sequence). Trimming pared 1 base from V and 1 base from J, leaving 8 bases between. The CDR3, as DNA: TGTGCCTGGAGTGGACAGGTGAGCAATCAGCCCCAGCATTTT. Amino acid sequence: CAWSGQVSNQPQHF.

The chain carries TRBV27 and TRBJ2-7; TRBD2 matches 7 bases. Germline values: CDR1 MNHEY, CDR2 SMNVEV (reference sequence). V lost 0 bases, J lost 4 bases, and 6 bases stayed unmatched. This CDR3 has 15 amino acids. The CDR3: CASSLSGREGYEQYF. CDR3 bases: TGTGCCAGCAGTTTATCGGGCAGGGAGGGGTACGAGCAGTACTTC.

The genes are TRBV19 and TRBJ2-1; 11 bases are shared with TRBD2. V dropped 7 bases and J dropped 8; count of bases not matched to a gene: 7. CDR3 length: 14 amino acids. Germline CDR1 reads LNHDA; CDR2 reads SQIVND (reference sequence). This CDR3 is CASMISGRGDEQFF. The CDR3 bases are TGTGCCAGTATGATTAGCGGGAGGGGCGATGAGCAGTTCTTC.

This clone was observed a few times. The chain has TRBV4-1 and TRBJ2-7, with 7 bases that match TRBD1. Germline CDR1 MGHRA, CDR2 YSYEKL. The CDR3 runs 17 residues. V was clipped by 4 bases and J by 4 bases; unmatched bases: 16. For the CDR3, the DNA is TGCGCCAGCAGCCCTATTCCCGTCCGGACAGGTGGGTACGAGCAGTACTTC. The encoded protein is CASSPIPVRTGGYEQYF.

The chain carries TRBV12-3 or TRBV12-4 and TRBJ2-2; weak D call: TRBD1 (6 bases). V shed 5 bases and J shed 7 bases, with 8 bases lying between them. The CDR3 loop spans 12 amino acids. The CDR3 DNA sequence: TGTGCCAGCAGTACAGGGATCGGGGAGCTGTTTTTT. Translating it yields CASSTGIGELFF.

The chain uses TRBV18 and TRBJ1-3; no reliable D call. CDR1 KGHSH and CDR2 LQKENI come from the germline V gene. The V and J ends lost 0 bases and 3 bases respectively, with 15 bases between them. The CDR3 consists of 17 residues. The CDR3 nucleotides are TGTGCCAGCTCACCACCCAGCGGAAGTCTCGGTGGAAACACCATATATTTT. Amino acids: CASSPPSGSLGGNTIYF.

The chain recombines TRBV19 with TRBJ1-2; D unresolved. CDR3 size: 13 residues. CDR1 and CDR2 from the germline V gene are LNHDA and SQIVND (reference sequence). Trimming removed 5 bases from V and 4 bases from J, with 11 bases in between. This CDR3 reads CASSPGRGYGYTF. CDR3 in DNA: TGTGCCAGTAGTCCCGGCCGGGGCTATGGCTACACCTTC.

The chain combines TRBV6-2 or TRBV6-3 with TRBJ1-6; the match to TRBD1 covers 10 bases. The J segment lost 2 bases and the V segment lost 6 bases, leaving 10 bases of the junction unmatched. The germline gives CDR1 MNHEY, CDR2 SVGEGT. The CDR3 is made up of 18 amino acids. Written as DNA, the CDR3 is TGTGCCAGCAGACCTTTGTCCGGACAGGGGGCCTATAATTCACCCCTCCACTTT. It is translated as CASRPLSGQGAYNSPLHF.

The rearrangement links TRBV7-3 to TRBJ2-1; D perhaps matches TRBD2 (5 bases). The germline V gene encodes CDR1 SGHTA and CDR2 FQGTGA. With 5 bases removed from V and 2 bases from J, the gap between germline ends came to 7 bases. This CDR3 contains 13 residues. In nucleotides, the CDR3 is TGTGCCAGCAGCCCCGGGACCTACAATGAGCAGTTCTTC. It codes for CASSPGTYNEQFF. Drawing the rest from reference TRBV7-3 and TRBJ2-1, the complete variable domain is GAGVSQTPSNKVTEKGKYVELRCDPISGHTALYWYRQSLGQGPEFLIYFQGTGAADDSGLPNDRFFAVRPEGSVSTLKIQRTERGDSAVYLCASSPGTYNEQFFGPGTRLTVL.